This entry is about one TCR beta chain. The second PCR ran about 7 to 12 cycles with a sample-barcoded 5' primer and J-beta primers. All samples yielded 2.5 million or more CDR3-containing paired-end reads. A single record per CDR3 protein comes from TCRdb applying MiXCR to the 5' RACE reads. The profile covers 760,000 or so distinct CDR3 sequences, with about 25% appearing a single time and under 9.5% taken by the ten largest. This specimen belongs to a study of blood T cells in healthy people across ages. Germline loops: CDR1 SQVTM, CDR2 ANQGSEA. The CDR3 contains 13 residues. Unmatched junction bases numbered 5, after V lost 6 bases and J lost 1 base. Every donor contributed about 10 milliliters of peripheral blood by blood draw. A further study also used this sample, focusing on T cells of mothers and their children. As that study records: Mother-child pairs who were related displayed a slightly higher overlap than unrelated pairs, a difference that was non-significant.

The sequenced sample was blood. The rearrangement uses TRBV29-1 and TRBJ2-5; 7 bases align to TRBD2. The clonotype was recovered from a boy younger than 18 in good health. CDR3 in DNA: TGCAGCGTCCTGGGGACTACCCAAGAGACCCAGTACTTC. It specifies CSVLGTTQETQYF.